This T cell receptor (beta chain) stems from a study of blood T cell repertoires in COVID-19. Study details: The origin of the acute and convalescent COVID-19 samples was the United States, Italy and Spain.

This clone was seen just once. V dropped 0 bases and J dropped 0 bases, with 13 bases sitting between them. Germline V gene data show CDR1 as SGHTS and CDR2 as YDEGEE. The CDR3 totals 17 residues. The cohort comprised adults aged about 18 to 90 years residing in 20 to 30 US areas. Authors' data handling: How many nucleated cells were present was estimated from reference gene primer amplification. TCRdb's copy holds only in-frame clones and misses some; the assay was immunoSEQ multiplex PCR. V, J and clone size reflect that table, while D and trimming were determined from the DNA. The sample holds over 130,000 clones, around four fifths seen once.

The clonotype originates from a woman in her forties or fifties with acute COVID-19. The source material was PBMCs or T cells enriched from blood (not recorded which). The rearrangement uses TRBV5-8 and TRBJ1-5, with D maybe TRBD1 (5 bases). The CDR3 nucleotides are TGTGCCAGCAGCTTGGCCAGGGCAGAATATAGCAATCAGCCCCAGCATTTT. This sequence encodes CASSLARAEYSNQPQHF.